The source of this T cell receptor beta chain is a study of blood T cell repertoires in COVID-19. Trimming cost V 3 bases and J 4 bases, with 10 bases left between them. This CDR3 contains 13 residues. Germline V gives CDR1 LGHDT, CDR2 YNNKEL (reference sequence). The data were produced by immunoSEQ multiplex PCR, yet TCRdb's version contains in-frame clones alone and is incomplete. The profile shows 200,000 or so clones, about 85% of them singletons. The clonotype was recovered from a human donor in a cohort sampled during active COVID-19. The chain couples TRBV3-1 (or the pseudogene TRBV3-2) to TRBJ2-7, with D perhaps matching TRBD1 (5 bases). Sequencing was done on a sample of peripheral blood. The CDR3 spells CASSQGQGYEQYF. The CDR3 nucleotides are TGTGCCAGCAGCCAGGGGCAGGGTTACGAGCAGTACTTC.